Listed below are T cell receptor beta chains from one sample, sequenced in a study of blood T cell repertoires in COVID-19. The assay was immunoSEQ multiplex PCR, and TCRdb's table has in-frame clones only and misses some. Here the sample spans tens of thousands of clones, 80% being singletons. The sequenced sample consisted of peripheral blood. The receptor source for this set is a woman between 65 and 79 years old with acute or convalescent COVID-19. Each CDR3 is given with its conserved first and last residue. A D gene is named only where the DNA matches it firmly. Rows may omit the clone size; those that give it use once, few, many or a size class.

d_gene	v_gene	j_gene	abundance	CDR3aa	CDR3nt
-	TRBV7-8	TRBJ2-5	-	CAGSGEKQETQYF	TGTGCCGGATCCGGGGAAAAGCAAGAGACCCAGTACTTC
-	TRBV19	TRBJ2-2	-	CASSPSHTGELFF	TGTGCCAGTAGTCCGTCCCACACCGGGGAACTGTTTTTT
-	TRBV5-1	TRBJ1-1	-	CASSVGHGNTEAFF	TGCGCCAGCAGCGTGGGACACGGGAACACTGAAGCTTTCTTT
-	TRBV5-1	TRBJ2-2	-	CASSLTGNTGELFF	TGCGCCAGCAGCTTGACAGGGAACACCGGGGAGCTGTTTTTT
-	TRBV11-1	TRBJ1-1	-	CASSLSGSVMRTEAFF	TGTGCCAGCAGCTTATCGGGGTCGGTCATGAGGACTGAAGCTTTCTTT
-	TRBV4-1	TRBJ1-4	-	CASSQEAPGITNEKLFF	TGCGCCAGCAGCCAAGAGGCCCCGGGTATCACTAATGAAAAACTGTTTTTT
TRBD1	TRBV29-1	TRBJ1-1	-	CSVEDYRGIPEAFF	TGCAGCGTTGAAGATTACAGGGGAATCCCTGAAGCTTTCTTT
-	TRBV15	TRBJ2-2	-	CATSRDWGRDTGELFF	TGTGCCACCAGCAGAGATTGGGGGCGCGACACCGGGGAGCTGTTTTTT
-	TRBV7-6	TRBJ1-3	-	CASSLTDSGNTIYF	TGTGCCAGCAGCTTGACAGACTCTGGAAACACCATATATTTT
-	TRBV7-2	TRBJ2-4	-	CASRPGVGKNIQYF	TGTGCCAGCCGTCCGGGGGTCGGCAAAAACATTCAGTACTTC
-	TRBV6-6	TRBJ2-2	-	CASSYSTSTGELFF	TGTGCCAGCAGTTACTCGACTTCCACCGGGGAGCTGTTTTTT
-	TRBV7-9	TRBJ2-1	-	CASSLAMRRSYNEQFF	TGTGCCAGCAGCTTAGCTATGAGGAGGTCCTACAATGAGCAGTTCTTC
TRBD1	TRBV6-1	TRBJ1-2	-	CASSESGTGGAYYGYTF	TGTGCCAGCAGTGAAAGTGGGACAGGGGGCGCTTATTATGGCTACACCTTC
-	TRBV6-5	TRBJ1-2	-	CASTPRGYYGYTF	TGTGCCAGCACCCCAAGGGGATACTATGGCTACACCTTC
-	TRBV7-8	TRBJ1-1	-	CASRSTAQLHTEAFF	TGTGCCAGCAGATCGACAGCCCAACTTCACACTGAAGCTTTCTTT
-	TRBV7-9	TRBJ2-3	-	CASSPGLQDTQYF	TGTGCCAGCAGTCCTGGACTACAAGATACGCAGTATTTT
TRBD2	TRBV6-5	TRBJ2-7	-	CASSYGAGGPYEQYF	TGTGCCAGCAGTTACGGGGCGGGGGGCCCCTACGAGCAGTACTTC
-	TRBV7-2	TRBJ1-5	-	CASSLVGQTNQPQHF	TGTGCCAGCAGCTTAGTCGGACAGACCAATCAGCCCCAGCATTTT
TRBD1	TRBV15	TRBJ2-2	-	CATSRDEGNKGQGAVGELFF	TGTGCCACCAGCAGAGATGAGGGGAATAAGGGACAGGGGGCGGTCGGGGAGCTGTTTTTT
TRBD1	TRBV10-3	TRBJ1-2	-	CAISEPGTGGNYGYTF	TGTGCCATCAGTGAGCCCGGGACAGGGGGGAACTATGGCTACACCTTC
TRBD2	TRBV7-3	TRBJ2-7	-	CASSLSGGSSYEQYF	TGTGCCAGCAGCTTATCGGGAGGAAGCTCCTACGAGCAGTACTTC
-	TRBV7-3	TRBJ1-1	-	CASSQDRNTEAFF	TGTGCCAGCAGCCAAGACAGGAACACTGAAGCTTTCTTT
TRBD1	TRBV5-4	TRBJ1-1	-	CASSLGGGTVNTEAFF	TGTGCCAGCAGCTTGGGGGGCGGGACAGTTAACACTGAAGCTTTCTTT
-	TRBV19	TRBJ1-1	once	CASSTQTGLNTEAFF	TGTGCCAGTAGTACCCAGACAGGCTTGAACACTGAAGCTTTCTTT
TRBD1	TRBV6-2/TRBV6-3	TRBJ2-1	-	CASSLRDRWDEQFF	TGTGCCAGCAGTCTTCGGGACAGGTGGGATGAGCAGTTCTTC
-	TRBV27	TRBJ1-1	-	CASRLQGGNTEAFF	TGTGCCAGCAGGCTACAGGGTGGGAACACTGAAGCTTTCTTT
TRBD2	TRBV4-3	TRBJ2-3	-	CASSQGPLGRGGSDTQYF	TGCGCCAGCAGCCAAGGTCCGTTGGGCCGGGGGGGATCAGATACGCAGTATTTT